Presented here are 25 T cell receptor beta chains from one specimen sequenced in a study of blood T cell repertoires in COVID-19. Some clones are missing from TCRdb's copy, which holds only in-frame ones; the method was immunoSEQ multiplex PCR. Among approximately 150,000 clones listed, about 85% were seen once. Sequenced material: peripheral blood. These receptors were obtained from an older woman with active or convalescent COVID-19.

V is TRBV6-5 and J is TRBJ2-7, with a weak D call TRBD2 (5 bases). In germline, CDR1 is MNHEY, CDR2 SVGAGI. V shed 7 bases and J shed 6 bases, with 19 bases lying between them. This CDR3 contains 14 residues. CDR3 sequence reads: CASNQQDGGFEQYF. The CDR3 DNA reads TGTGCCAGCAACCAGCAGGACGGAGGTTTCGAGCAGTACTTC.

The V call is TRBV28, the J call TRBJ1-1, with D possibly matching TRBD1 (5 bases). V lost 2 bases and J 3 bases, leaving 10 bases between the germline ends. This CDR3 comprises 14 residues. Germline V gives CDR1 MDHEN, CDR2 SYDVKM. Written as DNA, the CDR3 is TGTGCCAGCAGTTTAGGGGGGGAGTACACTGAAGCTTTCTTT. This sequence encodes CASSLGGEYTEAFF.

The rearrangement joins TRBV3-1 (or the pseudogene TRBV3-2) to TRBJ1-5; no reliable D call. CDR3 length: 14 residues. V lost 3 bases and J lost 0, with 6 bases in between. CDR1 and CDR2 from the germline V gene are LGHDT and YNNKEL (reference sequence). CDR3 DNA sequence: TGTGCCAGCAGCCACCAGTATAGCAATCAGCCCCAGCATTTT. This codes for CASSHQYSNQPQHF.

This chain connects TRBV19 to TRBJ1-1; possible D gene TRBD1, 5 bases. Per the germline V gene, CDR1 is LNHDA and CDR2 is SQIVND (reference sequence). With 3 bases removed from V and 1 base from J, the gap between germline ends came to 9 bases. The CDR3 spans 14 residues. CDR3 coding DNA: TGTGCCAGTAGTATCGGCAGGGCGAACACTGAAGCTTTCTTT. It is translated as CASSIGRANTEAFF.

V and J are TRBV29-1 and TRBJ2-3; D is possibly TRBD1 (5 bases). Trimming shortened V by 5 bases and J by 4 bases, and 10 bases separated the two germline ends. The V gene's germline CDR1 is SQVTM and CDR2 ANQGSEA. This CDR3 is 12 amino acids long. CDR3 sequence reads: CSVRQGSDTQYF. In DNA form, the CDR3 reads TGCAGCGTTCGCCAGGGATCAGATACGCAGTATTTT.

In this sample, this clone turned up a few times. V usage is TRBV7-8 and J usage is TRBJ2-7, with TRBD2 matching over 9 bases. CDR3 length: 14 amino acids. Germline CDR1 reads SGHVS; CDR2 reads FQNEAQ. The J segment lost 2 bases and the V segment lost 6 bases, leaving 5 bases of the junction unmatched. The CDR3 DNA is TGTGCCAGCAGTTTTAGCGGGGGACCCTACGAGCAGTACTTC. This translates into CASSFSGGPYEQYF.

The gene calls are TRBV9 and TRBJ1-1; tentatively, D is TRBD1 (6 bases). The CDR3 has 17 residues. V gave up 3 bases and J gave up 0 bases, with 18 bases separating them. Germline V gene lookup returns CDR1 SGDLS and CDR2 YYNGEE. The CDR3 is CASSATTGGMVNTEAFF. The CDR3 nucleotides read TGTGCCAGCAGCGCGACGACAGGTGGGATGGTGAACACTGAAGCTTTCTTT.

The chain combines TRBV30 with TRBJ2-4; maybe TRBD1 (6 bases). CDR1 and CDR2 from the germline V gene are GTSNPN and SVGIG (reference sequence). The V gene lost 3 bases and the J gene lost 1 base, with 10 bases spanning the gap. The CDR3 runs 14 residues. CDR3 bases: TGTGCCTGGAGCAACAGGGAGGCCAAAAACATTCAGTACTTC. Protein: CAWSNREAKNIQYF.

The CDR3 sequence is CASSYQGAQNSPLHF. DNA for the CDR3: TGTGCCAGCAGCTATCAGGGGGCACAGAATTCACCCCTCCACTTT. The rearrangement joins TRBV3-1 (or the pseudogene TRBV3-2) to TRBJ1-6; 8 bases map to TRBD1. CDR3 length: 15 residues. Per germline, CDR1 LGHDT and CDR2 YNNKEL (reference sequence). The ends lost 5 bases at V and 7 bases at J; junction bases unmatched: 7.

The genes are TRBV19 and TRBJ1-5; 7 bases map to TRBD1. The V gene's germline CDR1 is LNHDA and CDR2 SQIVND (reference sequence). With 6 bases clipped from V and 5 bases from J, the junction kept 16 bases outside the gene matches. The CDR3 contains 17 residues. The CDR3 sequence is CASSSHPKTGLDQPQHF. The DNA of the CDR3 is TGTGCCAGTAGCAGCCATCCGAAGACAGGGCTCGATCAGCCCCAGCATTTT.

The CDR3 nucleotides read TGTGCCAGCAGCCAAGGGCTGGTAAATGAGCAGTTCTTC. Its translation is CASSQGLVNEQFF. This sequence joins TRBV14 and TRBJ2-1; D is unclear. V gave up 1 base and J gave up 7 bases, with 8 bases separating them. The CDR3 extends over 13 amino acids. Germline CDR1 is SGHDN and CDR2 is FVKESK.

CDR3 in amino acids: CSFRDRGFTDTQYF. CDR3 bases: TGCAGCTTCCGGGACAGGGGTTTTACAGATACGCAGTATTTT. The J gene is TRBJ2-3, the V gene TRBV29-1; 10 bases match TRBD1. J lost 3 bases, V lost 8 bases, and 8 bases had no gene match. Germline values: CDR1 SQVTM, CDR2 ANQGSEA. This CDR3 has 14 residues.

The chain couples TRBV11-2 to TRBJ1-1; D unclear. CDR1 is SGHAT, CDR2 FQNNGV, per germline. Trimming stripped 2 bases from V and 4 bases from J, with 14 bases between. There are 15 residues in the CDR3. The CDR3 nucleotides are TGTGCCAGCAGCTTACGTTCCGGAGTGGGCACTGAAGCTTTCTTT. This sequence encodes CASSLRSGVGTEAFF. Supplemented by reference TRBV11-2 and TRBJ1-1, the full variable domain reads EAGVAQSPRYKIIEKRQSVAFWCNPISGHATLYWYQQILGQGPKLLIQFQNNGVVDDSQLPKDRFSAERLKGVDSTLKIQPAKLEDSAVYLCASSLRSGVGTEAFFGQGTRLTVV.

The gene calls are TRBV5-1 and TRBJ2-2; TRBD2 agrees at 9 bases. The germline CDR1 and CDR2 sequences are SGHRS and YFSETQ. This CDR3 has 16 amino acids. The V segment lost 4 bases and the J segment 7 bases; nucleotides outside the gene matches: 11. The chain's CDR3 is CASSPMGGGALGELFF. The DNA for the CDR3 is TGCGCCAGCAGCCCCATGGGCGGGGGGGCCCTCGGGGAGCTGTTTTTT.

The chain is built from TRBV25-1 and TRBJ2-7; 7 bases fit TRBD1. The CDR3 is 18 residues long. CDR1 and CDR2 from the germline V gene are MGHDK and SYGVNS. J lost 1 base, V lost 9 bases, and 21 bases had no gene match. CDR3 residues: CARPTDRVVNGESYEQYF. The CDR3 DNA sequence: TGTGCCAGACCAACAGACAGGGTCGTTAATGGGGAATCCTACGAGCAGTACTTC.

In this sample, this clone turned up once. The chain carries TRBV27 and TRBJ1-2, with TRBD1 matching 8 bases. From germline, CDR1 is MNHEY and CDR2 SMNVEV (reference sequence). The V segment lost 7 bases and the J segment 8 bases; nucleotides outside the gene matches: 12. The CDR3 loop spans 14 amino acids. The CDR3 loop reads CASMASGQGNGYTF. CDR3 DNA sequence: TGTGCCAGCATGGCTTCTGGACAGGGAAACGGCTACACCTTC.

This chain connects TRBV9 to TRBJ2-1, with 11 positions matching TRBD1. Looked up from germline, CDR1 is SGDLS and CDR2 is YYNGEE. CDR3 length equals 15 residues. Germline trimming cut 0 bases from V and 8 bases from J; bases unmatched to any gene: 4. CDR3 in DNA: TGTGCCAGCAGCGTAGGGACAGGGGGCGAGTATGAGCAGTTCTTC. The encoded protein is CASSVGTGGEYEQFF. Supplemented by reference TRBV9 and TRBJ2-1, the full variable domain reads DSGVTQTPKHLITATGQRVTLRCSPRSGDLSVYWYQQSLDQGLQFLIQYYNGEERAKGNILERFSAQQFPDLHSELNLSSLELGDSALYFCASSVGTGGEYEQFFGPGTRLTVL.

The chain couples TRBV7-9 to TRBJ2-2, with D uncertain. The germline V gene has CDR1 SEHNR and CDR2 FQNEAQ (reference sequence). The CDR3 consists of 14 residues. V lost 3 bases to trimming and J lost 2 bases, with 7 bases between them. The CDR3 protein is CASSFPSNTGELFF. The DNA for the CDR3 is TGTGCCAGCAGCTTCCCTAGTAACACCGGGGAGCTGTTTTTT.

The CDR3 region has the DNA TGTGCCAGCAGCTTATCTTATGCAGGGCCAACTAATGAAAAACTGTTTTTT. Translated: CASSLSYAGPTNEKLFF. V is TRBV7-9 and J is TRBJ1-4; D may be TRBD1 (5 bases). Trimming took 2 bases from V and 0 from J, leaving 13 bases between them. The CDR3 totals 17 residues. Germline values: CDR1 SEHNR, CDR2 FQNEAQ (reference sequence).

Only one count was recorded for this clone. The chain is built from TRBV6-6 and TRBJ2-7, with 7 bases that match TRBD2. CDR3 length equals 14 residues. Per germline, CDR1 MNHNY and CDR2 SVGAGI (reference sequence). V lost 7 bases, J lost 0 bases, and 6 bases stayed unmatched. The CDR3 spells CASTSLADSYEQYF. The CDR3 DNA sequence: TGTGCCAGCACCTCCCTAGCGGACTCCTACGAGCAGTACTTC.

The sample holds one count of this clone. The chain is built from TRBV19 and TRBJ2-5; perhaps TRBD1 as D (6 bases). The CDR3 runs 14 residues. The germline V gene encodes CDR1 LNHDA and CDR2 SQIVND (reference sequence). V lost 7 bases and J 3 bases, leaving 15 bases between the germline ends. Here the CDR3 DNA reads TGTGCCAGTAACAAACAGGGATCCAAAGAGACCCAGTACTTC. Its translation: CASNKQGSKETQYF.

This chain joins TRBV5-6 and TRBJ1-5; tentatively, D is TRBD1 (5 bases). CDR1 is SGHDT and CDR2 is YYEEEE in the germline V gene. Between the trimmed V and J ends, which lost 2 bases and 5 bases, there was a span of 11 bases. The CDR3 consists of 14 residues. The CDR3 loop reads CASSFQGSYQPQHF. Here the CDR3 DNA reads TGTGCCAGCAGCTTTCAGGGTTCATATCAGCCCCAGCATTTT.

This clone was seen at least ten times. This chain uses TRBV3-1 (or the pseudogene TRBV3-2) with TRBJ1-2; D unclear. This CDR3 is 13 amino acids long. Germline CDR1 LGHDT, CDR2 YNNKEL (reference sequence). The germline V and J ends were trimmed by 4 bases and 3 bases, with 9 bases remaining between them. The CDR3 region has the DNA TGTGCCAGCAGCCCAAGCGGGTACTATGGCTACACCTTC. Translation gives CASSPSGYYGYTF.

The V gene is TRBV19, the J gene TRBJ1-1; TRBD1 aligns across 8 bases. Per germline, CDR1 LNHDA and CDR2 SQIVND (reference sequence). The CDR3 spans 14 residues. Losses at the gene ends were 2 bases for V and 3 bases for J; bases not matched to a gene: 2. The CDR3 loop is CASSIQGADTEAFF. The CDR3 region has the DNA TGTGCCAGTAGTATACAGGGGGCTGACACTGAAGCTTTCTTT. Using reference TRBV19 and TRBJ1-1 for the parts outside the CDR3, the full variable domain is DGGITQSPKYLFRKEGQNVTLSCEQNLNHDAMYWYRQDPGQGLRLIYYSQIVNDFQKGDIAEGYSVSREKKESFPLTVTSAQKNPTAFYLCASSIQGADTEAFFGQGTRLTVV.

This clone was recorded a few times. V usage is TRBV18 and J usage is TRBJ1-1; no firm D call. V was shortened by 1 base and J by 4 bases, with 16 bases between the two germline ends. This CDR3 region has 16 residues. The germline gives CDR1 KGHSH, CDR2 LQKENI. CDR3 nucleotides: TGTGCCAGCTCACCACGGGGTGGCGGGGAGGTCACTGAAGCTTTCTTT. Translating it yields CASSPRGGGEVTEAFF.